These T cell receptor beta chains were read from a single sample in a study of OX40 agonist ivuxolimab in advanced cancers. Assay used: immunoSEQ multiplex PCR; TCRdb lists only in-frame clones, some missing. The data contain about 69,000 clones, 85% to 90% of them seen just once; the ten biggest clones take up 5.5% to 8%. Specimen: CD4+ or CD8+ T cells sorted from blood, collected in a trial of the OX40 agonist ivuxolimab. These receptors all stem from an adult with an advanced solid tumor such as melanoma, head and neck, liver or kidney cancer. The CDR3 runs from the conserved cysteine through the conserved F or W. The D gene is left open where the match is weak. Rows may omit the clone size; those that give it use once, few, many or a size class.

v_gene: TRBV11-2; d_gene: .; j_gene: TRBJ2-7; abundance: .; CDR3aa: CASSLIYSYEQYF; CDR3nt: TGTGCCAGCAGCTTAATTTACTCCTACGAGCAGTACTTC
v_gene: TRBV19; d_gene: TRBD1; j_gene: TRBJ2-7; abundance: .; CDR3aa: CASSLGQGYEQYF; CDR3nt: TGTGCCAGTAGTCTTGGACAGGGATACGAGCAGTACTTC
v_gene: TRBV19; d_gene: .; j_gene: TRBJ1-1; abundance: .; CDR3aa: CASSSLGATEAFF; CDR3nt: TGTGCCAGTAGTAGCCTGGGGGCTACTGAAGCTTTCTTT
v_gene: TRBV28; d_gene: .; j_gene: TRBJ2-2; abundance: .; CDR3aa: CASSYRYGELFF; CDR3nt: TGTGCCAGCAGTTACAGATACGGGGAGCTGTTTTTT
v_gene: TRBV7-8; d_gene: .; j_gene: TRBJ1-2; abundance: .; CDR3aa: CASSLEGGFDGYTF; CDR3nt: TGTGCCAGCAGCTTAGAAGGGGGATTTGATGGCTACACCTTC
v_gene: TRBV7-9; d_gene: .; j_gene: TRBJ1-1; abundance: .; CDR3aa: CASSPLRVFF; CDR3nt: TGTGCCAGCAGCCCCCTCAGGGTTTTCTTT
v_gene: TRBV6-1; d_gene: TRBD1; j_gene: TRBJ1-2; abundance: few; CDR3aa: CASSPPSDRDYGYTF; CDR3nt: TGTGCCAGCAGTCCACCCTCGGACAGGGACTATGGCTACACCTTC
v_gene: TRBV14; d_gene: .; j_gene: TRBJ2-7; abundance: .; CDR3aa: CASSQAREQYF; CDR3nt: TGTGCCAGCAGCCAAGCTCGGGAGCAGTACTTC
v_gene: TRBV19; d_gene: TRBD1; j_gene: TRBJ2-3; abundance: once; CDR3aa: CASSIWGQGGSDTQYF; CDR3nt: TGTGCCAGTAGTATATGGGGACAGGGGGGATCAGATACGCAGTATTTT
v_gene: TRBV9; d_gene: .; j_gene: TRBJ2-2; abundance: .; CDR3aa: CASSVPRAGSNTGELFF; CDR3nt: TGTGCCAGCAGCGTCCCCCGAGCGGGCTCGAACACCGGGGAGCTGTTTTTT
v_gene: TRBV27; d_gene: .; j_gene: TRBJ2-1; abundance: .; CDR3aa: CASRATNPYNEQFF; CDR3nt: TGTGCCAGCCGAGCGACTAACCCCTACAATGAGCAGTTCTTC
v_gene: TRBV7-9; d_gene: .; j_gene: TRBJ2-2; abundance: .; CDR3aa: CATGGIGTGELFF; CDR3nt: TGTGCCACCGGGGGCATAGGCACCGGGGAGCTGTTTTTT
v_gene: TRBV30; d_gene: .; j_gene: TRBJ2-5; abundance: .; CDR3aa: CAWSSAHKTQYF; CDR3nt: TGTGCCTGGAGTTCCGCCCACAAGACCCAGTACTTC
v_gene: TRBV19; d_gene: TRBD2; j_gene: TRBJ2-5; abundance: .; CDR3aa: CASSTGLALSETQYF; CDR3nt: TGTGCCAGTAGTACGGGACTAGCGTTATCGGAGACCCAGTACTTC
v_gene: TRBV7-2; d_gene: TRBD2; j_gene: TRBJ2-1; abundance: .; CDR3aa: CASSVEGGDWIWEFF; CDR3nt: TGTGCCAGCAGCGTCGAGGGAGGGGACTGGATTTGGGAGTTCTTC
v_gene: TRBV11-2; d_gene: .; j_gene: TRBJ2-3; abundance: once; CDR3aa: CASSSYQGFSSTDTQYF; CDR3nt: TGTGCCAGCAGCTCGTACCAGGGCTTTTCTAGCACAGATACGCAGTATTTT
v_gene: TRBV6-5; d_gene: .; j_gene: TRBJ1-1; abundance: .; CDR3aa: CASPGTGAFF; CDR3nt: TGTGCCAGCCCAGGGACTGGAGCTTTCTTT
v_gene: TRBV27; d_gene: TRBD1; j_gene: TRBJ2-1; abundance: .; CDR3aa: CASSLFQGARRNEQFF; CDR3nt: TGTGCCAGCAGTTTATTCCAGGGGGCGCGTCGGAATGAGCAGTTCTTC
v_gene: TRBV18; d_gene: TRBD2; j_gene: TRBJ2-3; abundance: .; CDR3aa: CASSPPVAGADTQYF; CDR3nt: TGTGCCAGCTCACCACCCGTTGCGGGGGCAGATACGCAGTATTTT
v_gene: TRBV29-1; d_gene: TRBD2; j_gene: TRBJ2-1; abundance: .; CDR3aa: CSEREGSYNEQFF; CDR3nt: TGCAGCGAACGGGAGGGTTCCTACAATGAGCAGTTCTTC
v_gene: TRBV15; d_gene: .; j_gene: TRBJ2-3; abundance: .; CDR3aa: CATAYGGTSTDTQYF; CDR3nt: TGTGCCACCGCCTACGGCGGGACTAGCACAGATACGCAGTATTTT
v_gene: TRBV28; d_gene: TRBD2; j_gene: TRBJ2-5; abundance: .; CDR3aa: CASSFGLAGTQETQYF; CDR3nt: TGTGCCAGCAGTTTTGGGCTAGCGGGGACCCAAGAGACCCAGTACTTC
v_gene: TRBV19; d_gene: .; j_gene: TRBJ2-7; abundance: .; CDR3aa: CASREASRSPHEQYF; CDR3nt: TGTGCCAGTAGAGAAGCTAGCAGGTCCCCTCACGAGCAGTACTTC
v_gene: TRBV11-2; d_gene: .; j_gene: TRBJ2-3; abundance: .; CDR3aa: CASSGYSLRGSTDTQYF; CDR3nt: TGTGCCAGCAGCGGATACTCCCTACGGGGGAGCACAGATACGCAGTATTTT
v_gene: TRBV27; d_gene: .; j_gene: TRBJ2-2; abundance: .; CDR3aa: CASIDLGRLYTGELFF; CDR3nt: TGTGCCAGCATCGACCTTGGACGGTTATACACCGGGGAGCTGTTTTTT
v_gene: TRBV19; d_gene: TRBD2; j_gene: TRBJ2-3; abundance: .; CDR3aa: CASSIGAGGITDTQYF; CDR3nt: TGTGCCAGTAGTATAGGGGCGGGGGGAATCACAGATACGCAGTATTTT
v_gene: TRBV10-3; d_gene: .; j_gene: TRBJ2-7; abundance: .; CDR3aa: CATGLSGGPSSYEQYF; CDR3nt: TGTGCCACCGGCCTAAGTGGGGGACCCTCCTCCTACGAGCAGTACTTC
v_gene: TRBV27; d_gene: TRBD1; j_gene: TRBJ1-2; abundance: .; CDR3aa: CASSRTGVGKAYGYTF; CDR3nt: TGTGCCAGCAGTCGGACAGGGGTGGGGAAAGCATATGGCTACACCTTC
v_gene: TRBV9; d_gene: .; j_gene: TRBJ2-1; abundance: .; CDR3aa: CASSVANLYNEQFF; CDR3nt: TGTGCCAGCAGCGTAGCCAACCTCTACAATGAGCAGTTCTTC
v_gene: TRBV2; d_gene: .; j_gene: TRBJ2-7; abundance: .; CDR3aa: CASKWAPSGYDVEQYF; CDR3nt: TGTGCCAGCAAGTGGGCCCCCTCGGGGTACGATGTCGAGCAGTACTTC
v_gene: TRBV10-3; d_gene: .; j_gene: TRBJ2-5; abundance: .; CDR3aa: CAISDPSWEKETQYF; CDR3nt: TGTGCCATCAGTGACCCGTCCTGGGAAAAGGAGACCCAGTACTTC
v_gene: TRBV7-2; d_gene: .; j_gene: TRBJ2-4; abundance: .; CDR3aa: CASSLALGGVTNIQYF; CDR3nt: TGTGCCAGCAGCTTAGCGCTAGGGGGAGTGACAAACATTCAGTACTTC
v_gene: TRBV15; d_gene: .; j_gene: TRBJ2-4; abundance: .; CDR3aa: CATSRDGIQYF; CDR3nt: TGTGCCACCAGCAGAGACGGCATTCAGTACTTC
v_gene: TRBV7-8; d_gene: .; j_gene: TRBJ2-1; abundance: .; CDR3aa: CASSPANINNEQFF; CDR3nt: TGTGCCAGCAGCCCAGCAAACATCAACAATGAGCAGTTCTTC
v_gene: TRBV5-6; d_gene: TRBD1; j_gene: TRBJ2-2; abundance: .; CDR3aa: CASSLLVGGASPGELFF; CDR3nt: TGTGCCAGCAGCTTGCTCGTAGGGGGCGCGAGTCCCGGGGAGCTGTTTTTT
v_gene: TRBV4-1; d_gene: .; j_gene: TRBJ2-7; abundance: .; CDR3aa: CASSQGGGLGYEQYF; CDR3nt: TGCGCCAGCAGCCAGGGAGGGGGTCTTGGCTACGAGCAGTACTTC
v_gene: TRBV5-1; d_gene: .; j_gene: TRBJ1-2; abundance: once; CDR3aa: CASSPAIQDPHNYGYTF; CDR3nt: TGCGCCAGCAGCCCCGCGATACAAGACCCGCATAACTATGGCTACACCTTC
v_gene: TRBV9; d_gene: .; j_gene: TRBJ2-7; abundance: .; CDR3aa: CASTDGLSNEQYF; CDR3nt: TGTGCCAGCACCGACGGCCTAAGCAACGAGCAGTACTTC
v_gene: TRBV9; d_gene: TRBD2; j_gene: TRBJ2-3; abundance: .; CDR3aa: CASSHAGVGTDTQYF; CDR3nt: TGTGCCAGCAGCCACGCGGGAGTTGGCACAGATACGCAGTATTTT
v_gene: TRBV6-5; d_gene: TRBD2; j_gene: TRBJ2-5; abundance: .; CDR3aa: CASSLSGARQETQYF; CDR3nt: TGTGCCAGCAGTCTTAGCGGGGCGAGGCAAGAGACCCAGTACTTC
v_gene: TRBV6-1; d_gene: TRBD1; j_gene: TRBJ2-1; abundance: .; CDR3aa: CASSAGTVPYNEQFF; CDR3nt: TGTGCCAGCAGTGCAGGGACAGTCCCCTACAATGAGCAGTTCTTC